This paragraph covers one T cell receptor (beta chain) sequence. The study ran the assay at deep level. How the authors handled the data: Junction-only immunoSEQ data arrived without quality scores, meaning filtering differed. Libraries were prepared by immunoSEQ multiplex PCR; TCRdb keeps only in-frame clonotypes and omits some of them. The V and J calls and clone size were taken over from that table, and D and trimming were inferred from the DNA. The sample has about 480,000 clones, 75% to 85% seen once; the top ten hold roughly 13%. This entry is derived from a study of shared clonotypes between healthy human individuals. The CDR3 extends over 12 amino acids. V shed 6 bases and J 10 bases; nucleotides not matched to a gene: 6. Germline CDR1 is SGHDT and CDR2 is YYEEEE.

Sequences were obtained from PBMCs. This chain joins TRBV5-6 and TRBJ2-1; 8 bases align to TRBD2. The TCR sequence derives from a woman aged 40 to 55 in good health. Some clones in this sample may be carry-over from other donors' samples. DNA of the CDR3: TGTGCCAGCAACGTGGCTAGCGGGGAGCAGTTCTTC. Amino acid sequence: CASNVASGEQFF.